The rows below give T cell receptor beta chains drawn from one sample of a study of cytomegalovirus exposure and HLA in healthy donors. The method was immunoSEQ multiplex PCR; TCRdb's version includes in-frame clones alone and lacks a portion of them. The sample yields roughly 150,000 clones, 64% seen once. Material for sequencing was PBMCs. The receptors derive from a woman in her twenties or thirties in good health and CMV-seropositive. The CDR3 runs from the conserved cysteine through the conserved F or W. Fields, in order: V gene, J gene, clone size, D gene, CDR3 protein, CDR3 DNA. The D gene is left open where the match is weak. Clone size is given for some rows only: seen once, a few or many times, or a class if the clone is expanded.

TRBV5-1	TRBJ2-1	.	TRBD2	CASSFVTSGPNEQFF	TGCGCCAGCAGCTTTGTGACTAGCGGACCCAATGAGCAGTTCTTC
TRBV6-5	TRBJ2-4	.	TRBD1	CASSRTGDAKNIQYF	TGTGCCAGCAGTAGGACAGGGGATGCCAAAAACATTCAGTACTTC
TRBV9	TRBJ2-4	.	.	CASSPAGYGNIQYF	TGTGCCAGCAGCCCAGCCGGGTATGGAAACATTCAGTACTTC
TRBV29-1	TRBJ2-7	.	TRBD1	CSVGANRGYEQYF	TGCAGCGTTGGGGCCAACAGGGGCTACGAGCAGTACTTC
TRBV5-1	TRBJ2-7	.	TRBD1	CASSLAGTASYEQYF	TGCGCCAGCAGCCTGGCCGGGACAGCCTCCTACGAGCAGTACTTC
TRBV9	TRBJ1-1	.	TRBD1	CASSGYRGNTEAFF	TGTGCCAGCAGCGGATACAGGGGAAACACTGAAGCTTTCTTT
TRBV5-1	TRBJ1-2	.	TRBD1	CASSLMSGQGASYGYTF	TGCGCCAGCAGCTTGATGTCCGGACAGGGGGCTTCCTATGGCTACACCTTC
TRBV7-8	TRBJ2-3	few	.	CASSPDIDTQYF	TGTGCCAGCAGCCCGGACATAGATACGCAGTATTTT
TRBV10-3	TRBJ1-2	once	.	CATKSLYGYTF	TGTGCCACCAAAAGCCTATATGGCTACACCTTC
TRBV5-4	TRBJ2-1	.	TRBD1	CASSYDRGVNEQFF	TGTGCCAGCAGCTACGACAGGGGGGTCAATGAGCAGTTCTTC
TRBV2	TRBJ2-1	few	.	CASRSGGPPYNEQFF	TGTGCCAGCAGAAGTGGGGGCCCCCCCTACAATGAGCAGTTCTTC
TRBV2	TRBJ1-1	.	.	CASMAGALNTEAFF	TGTGCCAGCATGGCGGGGGCCCTGAACACTGAAGCTTTCTTT
TRBV2	TRBJ2-7	.	TRBD1	CASSWTQPGQGASYEQYF	TGTGCCAGCAGCTGGACCCAGCCGGGACAGGGGGCTTCTTACGAGCAGTACTTC
TRBV7-9	TRBJ2-5	.	TRBD2	CASRTSGSETQYF	TGTGCCAGCAGGACTAGCGGGAGTGAGACCCAGTACTTC
TRBV10-3	TRBJ2-5	few	TRBD2	CAISEEFLAGGRGKETQYF	TGTGCCATCAGTGAGGAATTCCTAGCGGGAGGGCGGGGGAAAGAGACCCAGTACTTC
TRBV4-1	TRBJ1-5	.	.	CTSSQEVERVQPQHF	TGCACCAGCAGCCAAGAGGTAGAGCGGGTTCAGCCCCAGCATTTT
TRBV6-6	TRBJ2-3	.	.	CASSYLGGGTDTQYF	TGTGCCAGCAGTTACCTCGGAGGGGGCACAGATACGCAGTATTTT